The 3 T cell receptor beta chains below all came from one sample that was sequenced in a study of shared clonotypes between healthy human individuals (dated by TCRdb to the early 2020s). For the CD8 naive samples, CD45RO-negative cells were positively selected for CCR7, yielding a CD45RA+CCR7+ population from which TemRA cells were excluded. Library prep was done by the immunoSEQ multiplex PCR assay. What TCRdb holds here is the immuneACCESS table cut down to in-frame rearrangements. Part of the clones is not present; checked against another copy, under half of the missing clones reflect an unresolved V gene, and the others are unexplained. Across this sample there are around 1,900,000 clones, with roughly 95% seen only once. More than 1.5% of the sample goes to the ten largest clones. The sample comprised naive CD8+ T cells from PBMCs. Reading the label with the study, this specimen's cell subset or site is: CD45RA+CCR7+. Receptors originate from a man aged 18 to 30 in good health. Some clones in this sample may be carry-over from other donors' samples.

This clone has a handful of counts. This chain uses TRBV4-3 with TRBJ1-4; the match to TRBD1 covers 8 bases. V dropped 4 bases and J dropped 6; count of bases not matched to a gene: 4. CDR1 and CDR2 from the germline V gene are LGHNA and YSLEER. CDR3 size: 14 residues. The CDR3 loop reads CASSLGQGYEKLFF. Here the CDR3 DNA reads TGCGCCAGCAGCCTCGGACAGGGATATGAAAAACTGTTTTTT.

V gene TRBV28 combines with J gene TRBJ1-1; the D gene is possibly TRBD1 (6 bases). Germline assignment: CDR1 MDHEN and CDR2 SYDVKM. V gave up 1 base and J gave up 3 bases, with 15 bases separating them. This CDR3 region has 16 residues. The CDR3, as DNA: TGTGCCAGCAGTTTATTGGCAGGGGCCCGATACACTGAAGCTTTCTTT. Residues: CASSLLAGARYTEAFF.

The V and J genes are TRBV4-1 and TRBJ1-2; 7 bases are a match to TRBD1. The CDR3 has 15 amino acids. V lost 0 bases to trimming and J lost 7 bases; unmatched junction nucleotides: 8. Germline V lookup: CDR1 MGHRA, CDR2 YSYEKL. This chain's CDR3 is CASSQDDREWTGYTF. In nucleotides, the CDR3 is TGCGCCAGCAGCCAAGACGACAGGGAGTGGACTGGCTACACCTTC.